This TCR beta chain is drawn from a study of T cell repertoires in cytomegalovirus infection. Study-level points and caveats: HLA-C-restricted TCR beta clonotypes specific for CMV led the ex vivo response.

TCRdb ran MiXCR on the reads and lists one entry per CDR3 protein. In the table there are roughly 800,000 distinct CDR3 sequences, almost 30% of which are singletons. The CDR3 contains 15 residues. CDR1 is MNHNY and CDR2 is SVGAGI in the germline V gene (reference sequence). The V end was cut by 0 bases, the J end by 2 bases, with 8 bases between. This clonotype appeared a few times. Its target is unknown. The gene calls are TRBV6-6 and TRBJ2-1; D unclear. The input for sequencing was cultured CD8+ T cells from PBMCs, taken from culture after CMV antigen stimulation. This receptor was obtained from a human donor in good health (CMV status not recorded). Some clones in this sample may be carry-over from other donors' samples. The CDR3 protein is CASSYSIGTYNEQFF. DNA of the CDR3: TGTGCCAGCAGTTACTCGATCGGAACCTACAATGAGCAGTTCTTC.